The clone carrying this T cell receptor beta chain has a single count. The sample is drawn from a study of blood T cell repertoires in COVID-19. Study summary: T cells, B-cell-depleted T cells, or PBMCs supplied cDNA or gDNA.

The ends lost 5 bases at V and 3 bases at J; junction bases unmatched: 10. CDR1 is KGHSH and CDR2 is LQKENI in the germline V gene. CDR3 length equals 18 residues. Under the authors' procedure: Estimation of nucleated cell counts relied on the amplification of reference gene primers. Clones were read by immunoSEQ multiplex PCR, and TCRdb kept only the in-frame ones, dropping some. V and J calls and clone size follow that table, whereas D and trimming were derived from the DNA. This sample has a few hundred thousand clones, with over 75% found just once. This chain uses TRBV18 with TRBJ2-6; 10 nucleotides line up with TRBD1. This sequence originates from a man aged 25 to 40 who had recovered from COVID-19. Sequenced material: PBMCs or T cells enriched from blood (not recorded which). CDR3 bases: TGTGCCAGCTCAGCCGGGACAGGGGACTTCGGTGGGGCCAACGTCCTGACTTTC. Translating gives CASSAGTGDFGGANVLTF.